What follows describes a single T cell receptor (beta chain). Its cognate antigen is unknown. This sample was included in a study of long-term antiretroviral therapy in people with HIV. Notes on the study in general: ART preceded a rise in diversity that nonetheless stayed lower than in transplant donor controls. Among HIV repertoires, CDR3 length ranges were narrower than those of controls. ART adherence, viral resistance and therapy changes were undocumented.

Survey-level resolution applied to immunoSEQ assay v3.0. Sequencing was directed toward roughly 40,000-55,000 T-cell genomes in each sample. Method: immunoSEQ multiplex PCR; TCRdb's copy keeps in-frame clones and lacks some. The table includes 20,000 to 25,000 clones, roughly 80% detected once. The V gene end was trimmed by 2 bases and the J gene end by 4 bases; junction bases not matched to a gene: 4. The CDR3 totals 15 residues. CDR1 is MNHEY, CDR2 SVGAGI, per germline. The sample in question was unsorted PBMCs, obtained 1.9 years after starting antiretroviral therapy. This TCR was sampled from a woman aged 45-59 years with HIV. This chain uses TRBV6-5 with TRBJ1-4, with 7 positions matching TRBD1. The chain's CDR3 is CASSYVQGNNEKLFF. The CDR3 DNA follows: TGTGCCAGCAGTTACGTACAGGGGAATAATGAAAAACTGTTTTTT.